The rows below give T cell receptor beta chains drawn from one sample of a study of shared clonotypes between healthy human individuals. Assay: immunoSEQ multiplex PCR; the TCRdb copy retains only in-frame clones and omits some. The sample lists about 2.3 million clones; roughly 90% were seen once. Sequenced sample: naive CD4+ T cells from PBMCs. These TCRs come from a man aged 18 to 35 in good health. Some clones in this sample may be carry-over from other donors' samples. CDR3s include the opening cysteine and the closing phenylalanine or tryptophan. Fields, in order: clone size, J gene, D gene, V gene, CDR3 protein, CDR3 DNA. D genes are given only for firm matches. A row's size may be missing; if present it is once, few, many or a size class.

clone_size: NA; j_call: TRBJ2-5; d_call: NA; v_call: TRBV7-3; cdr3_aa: CASSLIAQETQYF; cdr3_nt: TGTGCCAGCAGCTTAATAGCCCAAGAGACCCAGTACTTC
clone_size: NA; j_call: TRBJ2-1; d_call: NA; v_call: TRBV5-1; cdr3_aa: CASSSTGRNEQFF; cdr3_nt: TGCGCCAGCAGCTCTACAGGGCGCAATGAGCAGTTCTTC
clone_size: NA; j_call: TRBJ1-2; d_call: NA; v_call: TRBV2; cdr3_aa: CASSEARSGGYTF; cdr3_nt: TGTGCCAGCAGTGAAGCGAGGTCCGGCGGCTACACCTTC
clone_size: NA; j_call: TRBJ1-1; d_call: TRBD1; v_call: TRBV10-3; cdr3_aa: CATGQADTEAFF; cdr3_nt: TGTGCCACAGGACAGGCTGACACTGAAGCTTTCTTT
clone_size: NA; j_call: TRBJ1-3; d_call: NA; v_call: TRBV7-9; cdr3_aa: CASSLSEQWGNTIYF; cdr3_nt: TGTGCCAGCAGCTTAAGTGAGCAGTGGGGAAACACCATATATTTT
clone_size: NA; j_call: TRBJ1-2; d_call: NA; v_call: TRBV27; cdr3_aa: CASSLSFRGGYGYTF; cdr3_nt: TGTGCCAGCAGTTTATCGTTTAGGGGTGGATATGGCTACACCTTC
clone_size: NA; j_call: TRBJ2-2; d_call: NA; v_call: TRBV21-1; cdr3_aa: CASSTGGVRTGELFF; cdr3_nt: TGTGCCAGCAGCACAGGAGGGGTCCGAACCGGGGAGCTGTTTTTT
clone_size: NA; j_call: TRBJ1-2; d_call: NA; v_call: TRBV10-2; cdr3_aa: CASSELAVSYGYTF; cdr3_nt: TGCGCCAGCAGTGAGTTGGCGGTGAGCTATGGCTACACCTTC
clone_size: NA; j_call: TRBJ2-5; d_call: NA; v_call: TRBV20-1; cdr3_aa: CSLGRETQYF; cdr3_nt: TGCAGCCTGGGCAGAGAGACCCAGTACTTC
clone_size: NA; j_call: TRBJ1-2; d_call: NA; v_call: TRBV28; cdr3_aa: CASSLFSGTWSGYGYTF; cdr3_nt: TGTGCCAGCAGCCTCTTCTCAGGGACATGGTCGGGCTATGGCTACACCTTC
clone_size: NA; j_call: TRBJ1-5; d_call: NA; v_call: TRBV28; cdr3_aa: CASRGNRDHQPQHF; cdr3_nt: TGTGCCAGCAGGGGAAACAGGGACCATCAGCCCCAGCATTTT
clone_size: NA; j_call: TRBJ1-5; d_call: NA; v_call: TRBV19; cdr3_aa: CASTPGRGNQPQHF; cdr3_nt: TGTGCCAGTACCCCGGGAAGGGGCAATCAGCCCCAGCATTTT
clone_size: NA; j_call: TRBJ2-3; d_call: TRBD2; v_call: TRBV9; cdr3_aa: CASSVVFSGTDTQYF; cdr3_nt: TGTGCCAGCAGCGTGGTTTTTAGCGGGACAGATACGCAGTATTTT
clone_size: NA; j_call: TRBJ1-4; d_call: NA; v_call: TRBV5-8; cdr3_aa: CASSLTGASTNEKLFF; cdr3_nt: TGTGCCAGCAGCCTCACAGGAGCCTCAACTAATGAAAAACTGTTTTTT
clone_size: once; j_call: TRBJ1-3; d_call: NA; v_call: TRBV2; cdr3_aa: CASRSFRSGNTIYF; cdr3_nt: TGTGCCAGCAGGTCGTTCCGCTCTGGAAACACCATATATTTT
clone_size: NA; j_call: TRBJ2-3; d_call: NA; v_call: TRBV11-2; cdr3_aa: CASSSYQGGRTDTQYF; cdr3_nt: TGTGCCAGCAGCTCCTATCAGGGCGGGCGGACAGATACGCAGTATTTT
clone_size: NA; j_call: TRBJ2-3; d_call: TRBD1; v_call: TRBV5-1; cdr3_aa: CASSYPGQGAQDTQYF; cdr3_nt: TGCGCCAGCAGCTACCCGGGACAGGGGGCTCAAGATACGCAGTATTTT
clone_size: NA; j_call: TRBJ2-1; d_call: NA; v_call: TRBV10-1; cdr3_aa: CASSTGQVKAAHNEQFF; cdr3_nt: TGCGCCAGCAGCACTGGCCAGGTAAAAGCGGCCCACAATGAGCAGTTCTTC
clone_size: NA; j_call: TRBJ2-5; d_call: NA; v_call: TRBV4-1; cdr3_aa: CASSQESVTWEQYF; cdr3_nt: TGCGCCAGCAGCCAAGAAAGCGTTACGTGGGAGCAGTACTTC
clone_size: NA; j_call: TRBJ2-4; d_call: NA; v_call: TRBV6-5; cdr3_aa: CASSSPSAAAKNIQYF; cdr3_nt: TGTGCCAGCAGTTCACCCTCAGCGGCAGCCAAAAACATTCAGTACTTC
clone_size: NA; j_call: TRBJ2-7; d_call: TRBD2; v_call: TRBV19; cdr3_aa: CASSIEVAGAYEQYF; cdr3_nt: TGTGCCAGTAGTATTGAGGTAGCGGGAGCCTACGAGCAGTACTTC
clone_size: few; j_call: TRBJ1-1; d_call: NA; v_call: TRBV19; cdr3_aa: CASSIGATEAFF; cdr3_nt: TGTGCCAGTAGTATCGGGGCCACTGAAGCTTTCTTT
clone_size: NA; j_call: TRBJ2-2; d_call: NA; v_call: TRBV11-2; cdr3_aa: CASSLGWTPGGTGELFF; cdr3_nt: TGTGCCAGCAGCTTAGGCTGGACGCCTGGGGGGACCGGGGAGCTGTTTTTT
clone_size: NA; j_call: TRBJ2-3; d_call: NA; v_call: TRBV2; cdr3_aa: CASSEKAFSSTQYF; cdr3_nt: TGTGCCAGCAGTGAGAAGGCCTTTTCTTCAACGCAGTATTTT
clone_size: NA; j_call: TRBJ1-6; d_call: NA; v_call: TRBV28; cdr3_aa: CASSYNSPLHF; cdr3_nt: TGTGCCAGCAGTTATAATTCACCCCTCCACTTT
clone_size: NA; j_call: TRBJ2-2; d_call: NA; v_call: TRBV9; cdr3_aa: CASSVTTSSTGELFF; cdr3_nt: TGTGCCAGCAGCGTGACTACCTCGAGCACCGGGGAGCTGTTTTTT
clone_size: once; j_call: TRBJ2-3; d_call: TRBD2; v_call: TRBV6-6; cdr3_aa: CASRWGGRADTQYF; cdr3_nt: TGTGCCAGCCGCTGGGGCGGGAGGGCAGATACGCAGTATTTT
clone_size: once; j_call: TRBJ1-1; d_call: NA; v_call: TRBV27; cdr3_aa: CASSTGVGASVYTEAFF; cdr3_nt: TGTGCCAGCAGTACTGGCGTCGGGGCTTCTGTTTACACTGAAGCTTTCTTT
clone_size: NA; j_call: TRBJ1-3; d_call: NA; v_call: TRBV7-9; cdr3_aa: CASSPRGQASGNTIYF; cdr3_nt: TGTGCCAGCAGCCCCCGGGGGCAGGCCTCTGGAAACACCATATATTTT
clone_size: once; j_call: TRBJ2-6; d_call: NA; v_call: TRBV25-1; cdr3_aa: CASQRNSGANVLTF; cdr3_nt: TGTGCCAGTCAGAGAAACTCTGGGGCCAACGTCCTGACTTTC
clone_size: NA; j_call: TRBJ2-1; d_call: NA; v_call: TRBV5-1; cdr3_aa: CASMEASQSYNEQFF; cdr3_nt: TGCGCCAGCATGGAGGCTAGCCAATCCTACAATGAGCAGTTCTTC
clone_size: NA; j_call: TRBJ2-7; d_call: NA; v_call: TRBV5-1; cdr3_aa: CASSFRLVDEQYF; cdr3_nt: TGCGCCAGCAGCTTCCGACTAGTTGACGAGCAGTACTTC
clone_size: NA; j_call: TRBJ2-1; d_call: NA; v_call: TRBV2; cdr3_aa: CASRPSGYEQFF; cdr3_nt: TGTGCCAGCAGACCGAGCGGGTATGAGCAGTTCTTC
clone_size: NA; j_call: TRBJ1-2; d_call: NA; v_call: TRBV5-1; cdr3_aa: CASSLGTGPRYGYTF; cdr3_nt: TGCGCCAGCAGCTTAGGAACAGGGCCAAGGTATGGCTACACCTTC
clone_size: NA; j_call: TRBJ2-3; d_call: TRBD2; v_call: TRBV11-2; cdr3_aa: CASSFPSGSSTDTQYF; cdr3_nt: TGTGCCAGCAGCTTTCCTAGCGGGAGTAGCACAGATACGCAGTATTTT
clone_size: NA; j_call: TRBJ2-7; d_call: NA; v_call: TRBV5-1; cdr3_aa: CASSSTGTNTYEQYF; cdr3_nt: TGCGCCAGCAGCTCAACCGGGACAAATACCTACGAGCAGTACTTC
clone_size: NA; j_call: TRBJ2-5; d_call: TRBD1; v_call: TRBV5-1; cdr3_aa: CASSTLTGEETQYF; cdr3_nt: TGCGCCAGCAGCACCCTGACAGGGGAGGAGACCCAGTACTTC
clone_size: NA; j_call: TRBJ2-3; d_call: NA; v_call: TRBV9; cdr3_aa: CASTRTAPPDTQYF; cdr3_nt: TGTGCCAGCACCCGGACCGCCCCCCCAGATACGCAGTATTTT
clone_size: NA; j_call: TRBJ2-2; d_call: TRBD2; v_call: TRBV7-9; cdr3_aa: CASSQGTSGAGELFF; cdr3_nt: TGTGCCAGCAGCCAGGGGACTAGCGGGGCCGGGGAGCTGTTTTTT
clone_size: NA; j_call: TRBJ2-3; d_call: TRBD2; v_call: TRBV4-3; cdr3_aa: CASSRSLAASTDTQYF; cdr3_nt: TGCGCCAGCAGCCGGTCACTAGCGGCTAGCACAGATACGCAGTATTTT
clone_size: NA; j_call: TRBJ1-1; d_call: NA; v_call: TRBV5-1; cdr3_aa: CASSNTGGLVTEAFF; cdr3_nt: TGCGCCAGCAGCAATACGGGGGGGCTGGTGACTGAAGCTTTCTTT
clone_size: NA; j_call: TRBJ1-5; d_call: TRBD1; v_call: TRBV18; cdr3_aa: CASSPRGQGASSNQPQHF; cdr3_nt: TGTGCCAGCTCACCACGCGGACAGGGGGCTTCAAGCAATCAGCCCCAGCATTTT
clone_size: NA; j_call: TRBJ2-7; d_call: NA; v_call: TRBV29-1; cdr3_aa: CSGYYSGEQYF; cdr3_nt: TGCAGCGGTTATTACTCCGGCGAGCAGTACTTC
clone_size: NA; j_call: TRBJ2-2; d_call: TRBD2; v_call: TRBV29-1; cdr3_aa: CSVEDSGRLSGELFF; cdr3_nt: TGCAGCGTTGAAGATAGCGGGAGACTCTCCGGGGAGCTGTTTTTT
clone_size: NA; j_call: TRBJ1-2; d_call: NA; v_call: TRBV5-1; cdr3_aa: CASSVRDSNYGYTF; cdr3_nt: TGCGCCAGCAGTGTAAGGGACTCCAACTATGGCTACACCTTC
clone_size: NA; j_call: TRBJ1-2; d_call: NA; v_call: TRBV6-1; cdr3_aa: CASSVVTGLYGYTF; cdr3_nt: TGTGCCAGCAGTGTAGTTACAGGGTTGTATGGCTACACCTTC
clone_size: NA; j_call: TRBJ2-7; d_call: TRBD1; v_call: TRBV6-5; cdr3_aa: CASSYVPGTGGEQYF; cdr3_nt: TGTGCCAGCAGTTACGTCCCCGGGACAGGTGGGGAGCAGTACTTC
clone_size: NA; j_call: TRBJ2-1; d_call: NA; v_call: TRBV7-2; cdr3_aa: CASSLEAGHQFF; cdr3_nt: TGTGCCAGCAGCTTAGAAGCGGGACATCAGTTCTTC
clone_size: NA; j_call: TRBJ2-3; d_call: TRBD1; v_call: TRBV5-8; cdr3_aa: CASSLGQGFDTQYF; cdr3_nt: TGTGCCAGCAGCTTGGGACAGGGGTTCGATACGCAGTATTTT
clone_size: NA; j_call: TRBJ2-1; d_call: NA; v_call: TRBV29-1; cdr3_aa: CSVGRQLRNEQFF; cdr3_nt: TGCAGCGTCGGGCGACAGCTAAGGAATGAGCAGTTCTTC
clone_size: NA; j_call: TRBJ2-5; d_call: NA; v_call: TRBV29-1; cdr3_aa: CSVEVGWETQYF; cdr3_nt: TGCAGCGTTGAAGTCGGCTGGGAGACCCAGTACTTC
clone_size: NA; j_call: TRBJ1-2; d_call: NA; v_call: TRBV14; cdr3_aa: CASSQGDRLYGYTF; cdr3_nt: TGTGCCAGCAGCCAGGGGGACCGCCTCTATGGCTACACCTTC
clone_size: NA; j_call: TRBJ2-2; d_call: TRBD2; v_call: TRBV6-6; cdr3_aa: CASRGTSGVTGELFF; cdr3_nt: TGTGCCAGCAGGGGAACTAGCGGGGTCACCGGGGAGCTGTTTTTT
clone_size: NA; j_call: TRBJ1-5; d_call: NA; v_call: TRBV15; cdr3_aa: CATSRDGRGNQPQHF; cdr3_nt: TGTGCCACCAGCAGAGATGGGCGGGGGAATCAGCCCCAGCATTTT